Below, 27 T cell receptor beta chains from the same sample are listed, as sequenced in a study of blood T cell repertoires in COVID-19 (dated by TCRdb to the early 2020s). The library was generated by the immunoSEQ multiplex PCR assay. TCRdb holds this immuneACCESS table with in-frame rearrangements only. Some clones are missing; in checked studies, unresolved V genes explain under half, and the rest has no known cause. Counted in this sample were 300,000 to 350,000 clones; over 85% of them appeared once. The top ten clones comprise about 9.4% of the sample. The sample was PBMCs or T cells enriched from blood (not recorded which). All receptors come from a woman aged 25 to 39 who had recovered from COVID-19.

The chain uses TRBV2 and TRBJ2-1; D remains unclear. The CDR3 spans 15 residues. Trimming stripped 2 bases from V and 4 bases from J, with 12 bases between. Germline assignment: CDR1 SNHLY and CDR2 FYNNEI. Here the CDR3 reads CASSEIGGVYNEQFF. Written as DNA, the CDR3 is TGTGCCAGCAGTGAAATTGGCGGAGTGTACAATGAGCAGTTCTTC.

The V call is TRBV19, the J call TRBJ1-5; D uncertain. Trimming shortened V by 8 bases and J by 2 bases, and 10 bases separated the two germline ends. The germline gives CDR1 LNHDA, CDR2 SQIVND (reference sequence). The CDR3 runs to 13 residues. The CDR3, as DNA: TGTGCCAGTGGATGGACTGGCAATCAGCCCCAGCATTTT. Protein: CASGWTGNQPQHF.

The chain is built from TRBV4-3 and TRBJ2-7; 7 bases agree with TRBD2. Trimming removed 1 base from V and 3 bases from J; junction bases left unmatched: 18. The CDR3 consists of 19 residues. Germline loops: CDR1 LGHNA, CDR2 YSLEER. The DNA of the CDR3 is TGCGCCAGCAGCCAAGGGGTGGTGTGGCGGGAGAACCCTAACTACGAGCAGTACTTC. It is translated as CASSQGVVWRENPNYEQYF.

The count of this clone is one. This chain links TRBV29-1 with TRBJ1-3, with a weak D call TRBD1 (6 bases). Trimming removed 2 bases from V and 0 bases from J, with 14 bases in between. This CDR3 comprises 16 residues. CDR1 and CDR2 (germline): SQVTM, ANQGSEA. The DNA of the CDR3 is TGCAGCGTTGAATGGGGGGGCATAGGCTCTGGAAACACCATATATTTT. Its protein is CSVEWGGIGSGNTIYF.

The CDR3 sequence: CASSPLTTPPYNEQFF. CDR3 nucleotides: TGTGCCAGTAGTCCCCTCACAACCCCCCCTTACAATGAGCAGTTCTTC. This sequence joins TRBV19 and TRBJ2-1; D ambiguous. The CDR3 loop spans 16 amino acids. V was trimmed by 5 bases and J by 4 bases, leaving 18 bases between them. Per the germline V gene, CDR1 is LNHDA and CDR2 is SQIVND (reference sequence).

The V and J genes are TRBV2 and TRBJ1-5; D might be TRBD1 (5 bases). From germline, CDR1 is SNHLY and CDR2 FYNNEI. Trimming took 6 bases from V and 3 from J, leaving 18 bases between them. The CDR3 spans 16 residues. CDR3 nucleotide sequence: TGTGCCAGCAGCGACGCGGCAGGGCTTTACAATCAGCCCCAGCATTTT. Translated, it gives CASSDAAGLYNQPQHF.

DNA of the CDR3: TGTGCCAGCAGCGTAGGGTGGGGAGGGCCGTGGGAGCAGTACTTC. This translates into CASSVGWGGPWEQYF. The rearrangement joins TRBV9 to TRBJ2-7; TRBD2 aligns across 7 bases. V lost 0 bases, J lost 7 bases, and 10 bases stayed unmatched. The CDR3 extends over 15 amino acids. The V gene's germline CDR1 is SGDLS and CDR2 YYNGEE.

V is TRBV2 and J is TRBJ2-1, with TRBD2 matching over 13 bases. Germline assignment: CDR1 SNHLY and CDR2 FYNNEI. Trimming cost V 7 bases and J 7 bases; bases outside gene matches: 13. This CDR3 contains 17 residues. The CDR3 DNA reads as TGTGCCAGCATAGGGACTAGCGGGATAGTGCCGGGGAATGAGCAGTTCTTC. It yields the protein CASIGTSGIVPGNEQFF.

This chain uses TRBV7-2 with TRBJ2-5, with D perhaps matching TRBD1 (6 bases). CDR3 length equals 17 residues. Germline V gives CDR1 SGHTA, CDR2 FQGNSA. Trimming removed 7 bases at V and 0 bases at J, with 21 bases between. DNA of the CDR3: TGTGCCAGCACCCAGAGCCGGGACATCTGGTACCAAGAGACCCAGTACTTC. Its translation is CASTQSRDIWYQETQYF.

The chain joins TRBV18 to TRBJ1-2; TRBD1 matches at 10 bases. CDR3 length: 14 residues. Trimming cost V 0 bases and J 8 bases; bases outside gene matches: 3. CDR1 and CDR2 (germline): KGHSH, LQKENI. CDR3 DNA: TGTGCCAGCTCACCACCCCGGGACAGGGGCGGCTACACCTTC. Translated, it gives CASSPPRDRGGYTF.

This chain joins TRBV11-2 and TRBJ2-7, with 9 bases identical to TRBD2. Germline V gene sequence: CDR1 SGHAT, CDR2 FQNNGV. The length of the CDR3 is 15 residues. J gave up 3 bases and V 8 bases, and 11 bases lay outside the gene matches. The CDR3 nucleotides are TGTGCCAGCTTTAGTGGCGGGGGGGAATTCTACGAGCAGTACTTC. Protein sequence: CASFSGGGEFYEQYF. The variable domain in full, completed from reference TRBV11-2 and TRBJ2-7, reads EAGVAQSPRYKIIEKRQSVAFWCNPISGHATLYWYQQILGQGPKLLIQFQNNGVVDDSQLPKDRFSAERLKGVDSTLKIQPAKLEDSAVYLCASFSGGGEFYEQYFGPGTRLTVT.

The chain recombines TRBV6-5 with TRBJ1-3; tentative D call: TRBD1 (6 bases). Germline loops: CDR1 MNHEY, CDR2 SVGAGI. The CDR3 has 15 amino acids. V dropped 4 bases and J dropped 0 bases, with 10 bases sitting between them. This CDR3 is CASSSTGTSGNTIYF. The CDR3 DNA follows: TGTGCCAGCAGTTCTACAGGGACCTCTGGAAACACCATATATTTT.

This chain links TRBV10-3 with TRBJ2-7, with TRBD2 matching 11 bases. V trimming: 8 bases; J trimming: 0 bases; junction bases outside the gene matches: 9. Germline CDR1 ENHRY, CDR2 SYGVKD. The CDR3 has 16 residues. The CDR3 nucleotides are TGTGCCATCGGGGCGACTAGCGGGACGAGCTCCTACGAGCAGTACTTC. Translated, it gives CAIGATSGTSSYEQYF.

V and J are TRBV20-1 and TRBJ2-3; 8 positions match TRBD2. In germline, CDR1 is DFQATT, CDR2 SNEGSKA (reference sequence). The CDR3 runs to 15 residues. The V segment lost 3 bases and the J segment 2 bases; nucleotides outside the gene matches: 7. Written as DNA, the CDR3 is TGCAGTGCTAGTCAACGGGGGGGGGTCACAGATACGCAGTATTTT. Its protein product is CSASQRGGVTDTQYF.

CDR3 nucleotides: TGCGCCAGCAGCCTCCCGGGGACTCCCGGAGGCACCTTC. It yields the protein CASSLPGTPGGTF. The chain carries TRBV5-1 and TRBJ1-2, with D tentatively TRBD1 (5 bases). Germline CDR1 SGHRS, CDR2 YFSETQ. The CDR3 extends over 13 amino acids. The ends were cut back, 4 bases at V and 13 bases at J, with 20 bases in the middle.

The CDR3 nucleotides read TGCGCCAGCAGCCAAGTTGGTTTAAGCAACCCTAGGTATGGCTACACCTTC. It codes for CASSQVGLSNPRYGYTF. The rearrangement links TRBV4-3 to TRBJ1-2, with D unclear. The germline CDR1 and CDR2 sequences are LGHNA and YSLEER. Trimming removed 1 base at V and 5 bases at J, with 20 bases between. The CDR3 runs 17 residues.

The rearrangement links TRBV6-6 to TRBJ2-5; 10 bases line up with TRBD1. J was trimmed by 2 bases and V by 5 bases; bases with no gene match: 14. In germline, CDR1 is MNHNY, CDR2 SVGAGI (reference sequence). The CDR3 consists of 18 residues. Here the CDR3 DNA reads TGTGCCAGCAGTCCGAGACAGGGGGCGCAAGGCGGACAAGAGACCCAGTACTTC. Encoded protein: CASSPRQGAQGGQETQYF.

This rearrangement joins TRBV6-5 to TRBJ2-1; 12 bases map to TRBD2. V lost 10 bases, J lost 7 bases, and 8 bases stayed unmatched. CDR1 is MNHEY, CDR2 SVGAGI, per germline. The CDR3 is made up of 14 amino acids. The CDR3 sequence: CATRTSGALNEQFF. CDR3 DNA: TGTGCCACAAGGACTAGCGGGGCCCTTAATGAGCAGTTCTTC.

The chain uses TRBV19 and TRBJ2-3; 7 bases are shared with TRBD2. The CDR3 has 16 residues. Unmatched junction bases numbered 15, after V lost 5 bases and J lost 7 bases. The germline gives CDR1 LNHDA, CDR2 SQIVND (reference sequence). The CDR3 is CASSSTPGGGGNTQYF. In nucleotides, the CDR3 is TGTGCCAGTAGTTCAACGCCGGGAGGCGGTGGGAATACGCAGTATTTT.

The CDR3 loop is CASSLTRGLQFF. The CDR3 DNA reads as TGTGCCAGCAGCTTAACCAGGGGGCTACAGTTCTTC. The chain employs TRBV7-9 and TRBJ2-1; 8 nucleotides align to TRBD1. V lost 2 bases to trimming and J lost 13 bases; unmatched junction nucleotides: 4. CDR1 and CDR2 (germline): SEHNR, FQNEAQ (reference sequence). The CDR3 has 12 residues.

This chain connects TRBV5-4 to TRBJ2-1; D is uncertain. The CDR3 consists of 15 residues. CDR1 and CDR2 (germline): SGHNT, YYREEE (reference sequence). Trimming left V 5 bases short and J 4 bases short, with 16 bases between. This chain's CDR3 is CASRLTSSTYNEQFF. CDR3 coding DNA: TGTGCCAGCAGGTTGACTTCATCAACGTACAATGAGCAGTTCTTC. Drawing the rest from reference TRBV5-4 and TRBJ2-1, the complete variable domain is ETGVTQSPTHLIKTRGQQVTLRCSSQSGHNTVSWYQQALGQGPQFIFQYYREEENGRGNFPPRFSGLQFPNYSSELNVNALELDDSALYLCASRLTSSTYNEQFFGPGTRLTVL.

This CDR3 is CASGEAPNYGYTF. The CDR3 DNA is TGTGCCAGTGGGGAGGCACCCAACTATGGCTACACCTTC. This chain connects TRBV19 to TRBJ1-2; D uncertain. This CDR3 region has 13 residues. V was pared by 8 bases and J by 2 bases, with 12 bases between. CDR1 and CDR2 (germline): LNHDA, SQIVND (reference sequence).

The V gene is TRBV9, the J gene TRBJ2-2; possibly TRBD1 for D (6 bases). Germline V CDR1 and CDR2: SGDLS, YYNGEE. V lost 4 bases and J 6 bases, leaving 13 bases between the germline ends. CDR3 length equals 14 residues. For the CDR3, the DNA is TGTGCCAGCAGCCCCCAGAACAGGGCCGGGGAGCTGTTTTTT. Its protein is CASSPQNRAGELFF.

This chain uses TRBV5-1 with TRBJ2-7, with D perhaps TRBD2 (5 bases). Looked up from germline, CDR1 is SGHRS and CDR2 is YFSETQ. The CDR3 has 16 residues. Trimming took 0 bases from V and 6 from J, leaving 19 bases between them. The chain's CDR3 is CASSLAWGAYGSEQYF. The CDR3 nucleotides are TGCGCCAGCAGCTTGGCTTGGGGAGCTTACGGCTCCGAGCAGTACTTC. The whole variable domain, filled in from reference TRBV5-1 and TRBJ2-7, reads KAGVTQTPRYLIKTRGQQVTLSCSPISGHRSVSWYQQTPGQGLQFLFEYFSETQRNKGNFPGRFSGRQFSNSRSEMNVSTLELGDSALYLCASSLAWGAYGSEQYFGPGTRLTVT.

The V gene is TRBV10-3, the J gene TRBJ2-2; TRBD2 aligns across 8 bases. After removal of 10 bases from V and 6 bases from J, the junction contained 4 bases not matched to a gene. The CDR3 sequence is 12 residues long. Germline lookup yields CDR1 ENHRY and CDR2 SYGVKD. As DNA, the CDR3 is TGTGCCAGCCAGCGGGAGCCCGGGGAGCTGTTTTTT. Protein sequence: CASQREPGELFF.

The CDR3 spells CASSLLPGPYEQYF. The CDR3 DNA sequence: TGTGCCAGCAGTTTGCTGCCAGGGCCCTACGAGCAGTACTTC. This chain joins TRBV27 and TRBJ2-7; tentatively, D is TRBD1 (5 bases). This CDR3 region has 14 residues. The ends were cut back, 3 bases at V and 2 bases at J, with 11 bases in the middle. Germline loops: CDR1 MNHEY, CDR2 SMNVEV (reference sequence).

V gene TRBV6-5 combines with J gene TRBJ2-1, with a tentative D call TRBD1 (6 bases). V lost 0 bases, J lost 4 bases, and 10 bases lay in between. The germline gives CDR1 MNHEY, CDR2 SVGAGI. This CDR3 has 15 amino acids. CDR3: CASSYSVTGYNEQFF. CDR3 DNA: TGTGCCAGCAGTTACTCTGTGACAGGTTACAATGAGCAGTTCTTC.